The 9 T cell receptor beta chains in this list originate from one sample, sequenced in a study of technical replicates of blood from several donors. Here immunoSEQ multiplex PCR was the method, and the copy in TCRdb shows in-frame clones only, minus some. The table has 76,000 or so clones, 91% seen once. The specimen was T cells isolated from PBMCs. These TCRs come from a human donor in good health.

The chain uses TRBV18 and TRBJ2-7, with 9 positions matching TRBD1. The V segment lost 3 bases and the J segment 1 base; nucleotides outside the gene matches: 7. This CDR3 spans 16 amino acids. Germline V gene sequence: CDR1 KGHSH, CDR2 LQKENI. The CDR3, as DNA: TGTGCCAGCTCACCGACCCGGACAGGGGAATCCTACGAGCAGTACTTC. It is translated as CASSPTRTGESYEQYF. The full variable domain, with the rest looked up from reference TRBV18 and TRBJ2-7, is NAGVMQNPRHLVRRRGQEARLRCSPMKGHSHVYWYRQLPEEGLKFMVYLQKENIIDESGMPKERFSAEFPKEGPSILRIQQVVRGDSAAYFCASSPTRTGESYEQYFGPGTRLTVT.

V usage is TRBV2 and J usage is TRBJ2-2, with 9 bases matching TRBD1. V lost 7 bases and J lost 5; bases outside the gene matches: 8. Germline CDR1 reads SNHLY; CDR2 reads FYNNEI. CDR3 length: 15 amino acids. The DNA of the CDR3 is TGTGCCAGCAAACCGACAGGGGGTAGTACCGGGGAGCTGTTTTTT. It yields the protein CASKPTGGSTGELFF.

This clone was seen a single time. The chain combines TRBV7-9 with TRBJ2-1; 7 nucleotides line up with TRBD1. Germline CDR1 SEHNR, CDR2 FQNEAQ (reference sequence). CDR3 length: 15 amino acids. J lost 7 bases, V lost 3 bases, and 9 bases had no gene match. CDR3 in DNA: TGTGCCAGCAGCTTGATGGCGAGGGGGCCGAATGAGCAGTTCTTC. It encodes CASSLMARGPNEQFF.

This clone was seen more than once but under ten times. This chain uses TRBV30 with TRBJ1-5; TRBD1 might be the D (5 bases). This CDR3 has 15 amino acids. Looked up from germline, CDR1 is GTSNPN and CDR2 is SVGIG (reference sequence). V was trimmed by 0 bases and J by 6 bases, leaving 15 bases between them. CDR3 amino acids: CAWSVGGDGGQPQHF. CDR3 nucleotides: TGTGCCTGGAGTGTGGGGGGAGATGGAGGTCAGCCCCAGCATTTT.

The chain recombines TRBV5-4 with TRBJ1-2, with 7 nucleotides matching TRBD1. V trimming: 4 bases; J trimming: 2 bases; junction bases outside the gene matches: 2. In germline, CDR1 is SGHNT, CDR2 YYREEE (reference sequence). The CDR3 is 13 residues long. The CDR3 spells CASSPTGNYGYTF. For the CDR3, the DNA is TGTGCCAGCAGCCCGACAGGGAACTATGGCTACACCTTC.

The V and J genes are TRBV15 and TRBJ1-2; weak D call: TRBD1 (6 bases). The germline gives CDR1 LNHNV, CDR2 YYDKDF (reference sequence). The CDR3 extends over 15 amino acids. V was trimmed by 7 bases and J by 8 bases, leaving 23 bases between them. Written as DNA, the CDR3 is TGTGCCACCAACAGTCCAGGGGCTGAGACCTGGGGCTACACCTTC. It specifies CATNSPGAETWGYTF.

V and J are TRBV19 and TRBJ2-7, with 10 nucleotides matching TRBD1. The CDR3 runs to 14 residues. CDR1 LNHDA and CDR2 SQIVND come from the germline V gene (reference sequence). V lost 6 bases, J lost 2 bases, and 4 bases stayed unmatched. The CDR3 DNA reads TGTGCCAGTAGACCGGGACAGGGGACCTACGAGCAGTACTTC. It encodes CASRPGQGTYEQYF.

This clone was observed once. The chain recombines TRBV4-1 with TRBJ2-1; 12 bases map to TRBD2. CDR3 length: 16 residues. V shed 0 bases, J shed 7 bases, and the junction held 4 bases outside the gene matches. Germline CDR1 is MGHRA and CDR2 is YSYEKL. The CDR3 spells CASSQEGLAGGNEQFF. Written as DNA, the CDR3 is TGCGCCAGCAGCCAAGAAGGCCTAGCGGGAGGGAATGAGCAGTTCTTC.

This chain connects TRBV11-3 to TRBJ1-5, with 9 positions matching TRBD1. This CDR3 comprises 15 residues. Germline V gene data show CDR1 as SGHNT and CDR2 as YENEEA. V lost 4 bases and J lost 4; bases outside the gene matches: 5. CDR3 DNA: TGTGCCAGCAGCTCGGGACAGGGTTCGAATCAGCCCCAGCATTTT. Residues: CASSSGQGSNQPQHF.